The table lists the clone carrying this TCR beta chain with a few counts. A read error is possible here, since a much larger clone lies one base away. This sample is drawn from a study of blood T cells in healthy people across ages. With V trimmed by 6 bases and J by 11 bases, 15 bases remained unmatched. Germline V lookup: CDR1 ENHRY, CDR2 SYGVKD. This CDR3 region has 14 residues. The second PCR ran roughly 6 to 11 cycles with a sample-barcoded 5' primer and J-beta primers. Each CDR3 protein is one row after TCRdb ran MiXCR on the 5' RACE reads. The sample includes about 930,000 distinct CDR3 sequences, just under 30% of them seen just once. Another study also made use of these data, one on T cells of mothers and their children.

This rearrangement joins TRBV10-3 to TRBJ2-5; 7 bases are a match to TRBD2. This sequence originates from a woman aged 40 to 50 in good health. Specimen: blood. Here the CDR3 reads CAIREQGGRREQYF. CDR3 DNA: TGTGCCATCAGGGAGCAGGGAGGGCGGAGAGAGCAGTACTTC.